Following are 17 T cell receptor beta chains from one sample sequenced in a study of cytomegalovirus exposure and HLA in healthy donors. The study ran its PCR with 60 Vbeta and 13 Jbeta primers. The repertoire was sequenced with immunoSEQ multiplex PCR; TCRdb's copy has only in-frame clones and lacks some. The data contain about 160,000 clones, about 76% of them singletons. The sample consisted of PBMCs. Source of these receptors: a human donor in good health.

The V call is TRBV2, the J call TRBJ2-7; D is possibly TRBD1 (6 bases). Germline loops: CDR1 SNHLY, CDR2 FYNNEI. The CDR3 contains 15 residues. The V gene lost 5 bases and the J gene lost 2 bases, with 16 bases spanning the gap. The DNA for the CDR3 is TGTGCCAGCAGTCCCCTGTCAGGGGCTCCCTACGAGCAGTACTTC. Translating gives CASSPLSGAPYEQYF.

The chain couples TRBV5-1 to TRBJ1-6, with D perhaps TRBD1 (6 bases). The germline V gene encodes CDR1 SGHRS and CDR2 YFSETQ. The germline V and J ends were trimmed by 3 bases and 8 bases, with 15 bases remaining between them. The CDR3 is 15 residues long. The CDR3 region has the DNA TGCGCCAGCAGCTCATACAGGGCGGACTATTCACCCCTCCACTTT. Residues: CASSSYRADYSPLHF.

Comments on this clone: The junction departs from germline at one end; a sequencing error may be responsible. V gene TRBV7-9 combines with J gene TRBJ1-1; unclear D gene. Per the germline V gene, CDR1 is SEHNR and CDR2 is FQNEAQ (reference sequence). CDR3 length: 16 amino acids. The CDR3 bases are TGTTCCAGCAGCTTAGTTGTCCATAGTACGAACACTGAAGCTTTCTTT. The encoded protein is CSSSLVVHSTNTEAFF. Drawing the rest from reference TRBV7-9 and TRBJ1-1, the complete variable domain is DTGVSQNPRHKITKRGQNVTFRCDPISEHNRLYWYRQTLGQGPEFLTYFQNEAQLEKSRLLSDRFSAERPKGSFSTLEIQRTEQGDSAMYLCSSSLVVHSTNTEAFFGQGTRLTVV.

This clone showed up just once. V gene TRBV28 combines with J gene TRBJ2-7; D is possibly TRBD1 (6 bases). The CDR3 loop spans 13 amino acids. Trimming removed 2 bases from V and 6 bases from J, with 11 bases in between. CDR1 and CDR2 (germline): MDHEN, SYDVKM. The CDR3 loop is CASSLRGSGEQYF. CDR3 sequence (DNA): TGTGCCAGCAGTTTAAGGGGGTCCGGCGAGCAGTACTTC.

This clone came up once. The chain is built from TRBV27 and TRBJ1-5; perhaps TRBD1 as D (6 bases). Trimming left V 1 base short and J 6 bases short, with 7 bases between. Germline loops: CDR1 MNHEY, CDR2 SMNVEV (reference sequence). This CDR3 spans 13 amino acids. CDR3 protein: CASSLWGRQPQHF. For the CDR3, the DNA is TGTGCCAGCAGTTTATGGGGGCGTCAGCCCCAGCATTTT.

This chain uses TRBV5-1 with TRBJ2-5; 9 bases line up with TRBD2. This CDR3 has 16 amino acids. Germline lookup yields CDR1 SGHRS and CDR2 YFSETQ. V trimming: 4 bases; J trimming: 6 bases; junction bases outside the gene matches: 13. CDR3 amino acids: CASSPSGASGIKTQYF. The CDR3, as DNA: TGCGCCAGCAGCCCCTCGGGTGCTAGCGGGATAAAGACCCAGTACTTC. Based on the CDR3 plus reference TRBV5-1 and TRBJ2-5, the full variable domain is KAGVTQTPRYLIKTRGQQVTLSCSPISGHRSVSWYQQTPGQGLQFLFEYFSETQRNKGNFPGRFSGRQFSNSRSEMNVSTLELGDSALYLCASSPSGASGIKTQYFGPGTRLLVL.

This clone was detected a few times. The chain uses TRBV4-1 and TRBJ2-5, with a tentative D call TRBD1 (5 bases). CDR3 length: 14 amino acids. CDR1 and CDR2 (germline): MGHRA, YSYEKL. The germline V and J ends were trimmed by 3 bases and 5 bases, with 13 bases remaining between them. The CDR3 protein is CASSHARALETQYF. Written as DNA, the CDR3 is TGCGCCAGCAGCCATGCCAGGGCCTTGGAGACCCAGTACTTC.

This clone was picked up a small number of times. V and J are TRBV5-6 and TRBJ1-6, with D possibly TRBD1 on 5 matching bases. Trimming removed 0 bases at V and 8 bases at J, with 12 bases between. The CDR3 has 15 amino acids. The germline CDR1 and CDR2 sequences are SGHDT and YYEEEE. The CDR3 nucleotides are TGTGCCAGCAGCTTGGGGTTTGGGGGGGATTCACCCCTCCACTTT. This sequence encodes CASSLGFGGDSPLHF.

The rearrangement uses TRBV20-1 and TRBJ1-1; D possibly corresponds to TRBD1 (6 bases). CDR3 size: 10 residues. CDR1 and CDR2 (germline): DFQATT, SNEGSKA (reference sequence). V gave up 3 bases and J gave up 8 bases, with 7 bases separating them. CDR3 DNA: TGCAGTGCTAGCGGACAGGAAGCTTTCTTT. It specifies CSASGQEAFF.

The V call is TRBV7-6, the J call TRBJ2-2; no clear D gene. Trimming removed 5 bases from V and 3 bases from J, with 13 bases in between. Germline CDR1 SGHVS, CDR2 FNYEAQ. CDR3 size: 15 residues. CDR3 coding DNA: TGTGCCAGCAGCCTCGGAGTTGCTGACACCGGGGAGCTGTTTTTT. Encoded protein: CASSLGVADTGELFF.

The V call is TRBV7-6, the J call TRBJ1-1; D call uncertain. This CDR3 region has 15 residues. Trimming removed 1 base at V and 0 bases at J, with 9 bases between. The germline gives CDR1 SGHVS, CDR2 FNYEAQ. The CDR3: CASSLETELNTEAFF. The CDR3 bases are TGTGCCAGCAGCTTAGAGACGGAGCTGAACACTGAAGCTTTCTTT.

This rearrangement joins TRBV19 to TRBJ1-5; 7 bases fit TRBD1. The CDR3 totals 13 residues. The ends lost 9 bases at V and 3 bases at J; junction bases unmatched: 5. Germline loops: CDR1 LNHDA, CDR2 SQIVND (reference sequence). Here the CDR3 reads CASSTGINQPQHF. DNA for the CDR3: TGTGCCAGCTCGACAGGGATCAATCAGCCCCAGCATTTT.

The rearrangement uses TRBV30 and TRBJ2-1, with D possibly TRBD1 on 6 matching bases. Germline V lookup: CDR1 GTSNPN, CDR2 SVGIG (reference sequence). Trimming took off 0 bases at V and 0 bases at J, with 24 bases between the two ends. The CDR3 is 20 amino acids. The CDR3 DNA is TGTGCCTGGAGTGTAAATGATAGGGGGACCGCCGAATTCTCCTACAATGAGCAGTTCTTC. Translation: CAWSVNDRGTAEFSYNEQFF.

This sequence joins TRBV27 and TRBJ1-1; D remains unclear. The CDR3 spans 15 residues. Germline CDR1 reads MNHEY; CDR2 reads SMNVEV (reference sequence). V was pared by 3 bases and J by 1 base, with 12 bases between. CDR3 residues: CASSLVARRNTEAFF. In DNA, the CDR3 is TGTGCCAGCAGTTTGGTGGCCAGAAGGAACACTGAAGCTTTCTTT.

This chain joins TRBV28 and TRBJ2-5; 9 nucleotides match TRBD2. V shed 5 bases, J shed 5 bases, and the junction held 12 bases outside the gene matches. The V gene's germline CDR1 is MDHEN and CDR2 SYDVKM. The CDR3 runs to 16 residues. The CDR3 nucleotides are TGTGCCAGCAGTCCCCTCCAAGCGGGAGGTCCCGAGACCCAGTACTTC. This gives the protein CASSPLQAGGPETQYF.

This clone was detected only a few times. CDR3 sequence reads: CASSSTSGGTDTQYF. CDR3 sequence (DNA): TGTGCCAGCTCTTCGACTAGCGGGGGCACAGATACGCAGTATTTT. This chain joins TRBV18 and TRBJ2-3; TRBD2 matches at 11 bases. Germline CDR1 reads KGHSH; CDR2 reads LQKENI. The V and J ends lost 6 bases and 1 base, in that order; junction bases with no gene match: 3. The CDR3 spans 15 residues.

The chain combines TRBV7-9 with TRBJ1-5; TRBD1 agrees at 7 bases. The germline CDR1 and CDR2 sequences are SEHNR and FQNEAQ (reference sequence). V shed 5 bases, J shed 3 bases, and the junction held 4 bases outside the gene matches. The CDR3 consists of 14 residues. The chain's CDR3 is CASSGTAPNQPQHF. CDR3 bases: TGTGCCAGCAGCGGGACAGCCCCCAATCAGCCCCAGCATTTT.